A single sample gave rise to the 21 T cell receptor beta chains below, sequenced in a study of vaccination and CD4 T cells after COVID-19. Treatment in this sample: roughly 10-day PBMC culture with coronavirus spike peptide pools or control peptides (ViraFEST assay). These receptors are not linked to any known antigen. Sequencing of DNA taken from cultured CD4+ T cells relied on the Oncomine TCR Beta short-read assay. In TCRdb, the PCR reads were re-called with MiXCR into one record per CDR3 protein. The sample has more than 8,000 distinct CDR3 sequences; approximately 27% are singletons. This material consisted of CD4+ T cells from blood, cultured in vitro, taken after SARS-CoV-2 vaccination. The origin of the receptors is a human donor who had recovered from COVID-19.

This clonotype was observed a handful of times. This sequence joins TRBV6-5 and TRBJ1-6; no reliable D call. Germline V gene data show CDR1 as MNHEY and CDR2 as SVGAGI. The CDR3 contains 13 residues. Deletions cut 4 bases from V and 10 bases from J, with 11 bases between. CDR3 amino acids: CASSFSFGSPLHF. The DNA for the CDR3 is TGTGCCAGCAGTTTCAGTTTCGGGTCACCCCTCCACTTT.

The rearrangement uses TRBV20-1 and TRBJ1-2; the D gene is possibly TRBD1 (6 bases). This CDR3 spans 13 amino acids. Germline V gene data show CDR1 as DFQATT and CDR2 as SNEGSKA (reference sequence). The V end lost 6 bases, the J end lost 5 bases, and 16 bases lay between the germline ends. The CDR3 nucleotides read TGCAGTGCCAGGGGCAGGTCGACTTATGGCTACACCTTC. Translated, it gives CSARGRSTYGYTF.

V is TRBV6-2 or TRBV6-3 and J is TRBJ2-4; 7 positions match TRBD1. The CDR3 is 16 residues long. V lost 6 bases and J lost 7; bases outside the gene matches: 15. Germline-derived CDR1 and CDR2 are MNHEY and SVGEGT. CDR3: CASRDQGRLRGNIQYF. DNA of the CDR3: TGTGCCAGCAGGGACCAGGGACGCCTCAGGGGGAACATTCAGTACTTC.

The V gene is TRBV12-3 or TRBV12-4, the J gene TRBJ2-2; maybe TRBD2 (5 bases). This CDR3 region has 15 residues. V lost 6 bases, J lost 5 bases, and 16 bases lay in between. The CDR3 DNA is TGTGCCAGCAGCCCCCGGTTGGGAGCGACCGGGGAGCTGTTTTTT. Its protein is CASSPRLGATGELFF.

V and J are TRBV7-2 and TRBJ1-1, with D possibly TRBD1 on 5 matching bases. The germline V gene encodes CDR1 SGHTA and CDR2 FQGNSA. The CDR3 length is 14 residues. Trimming stripped 3 bases from V and 1 base from J, with 9 bases between. CDR3 coding DNA: TGTGCCAGCAGCTTTAGGGGAACGAACACTGAAGCTTTCTTT. Amino acids: CASSFRGTNTEAFF. Supplemented by reference TRBV7-2 and TRBJ1-1, the full variable domain reads GAGVSQSPSNKVTEKGKDVELRCDPISGHTALYWYRQSLGQGLEFLIYFQGNSAPDKSGLPSDRFSAERTGGSVSTLTIQRTQQEDSAVYLCASSFRGTNTEAFFGQGTRLTVV.

The chain employs TRBV20-1 and TRBJ2-3, with D perhaps TRBD1 or TRBD2 (5 bases each). This CDR3 region has 15 residues. The V gene lost 6 bases and the J gene lost 0 bases, with 16 bases spanning the gap. Germline V CDR1 and CDR2: DFQATT, SNEGSKA (reference sequence). In nucleotides, the CDR3 is TGCAGTGCCCCCCGGGGCGGGCCCAGCACAGATACGCAGTATTTT. Encoded protein: CSAPRGGPSTDTQYF.

This clonotype was seen a handful of times. This rearrangement joins TRBV7-2 to TRBJ1-1, with D hard to call. The germline gives CDR1 SGHTA, CDR2 FQGNSA. The CDR3 extends over 12 amino acids. The V end was cut by 2 bases, the J end by 4 bases, with 5 bases between. The CDR3 sequence: CASSLYGTEAFF. DNA for the CDR3: TGTGCCAGCAGCTTATACGGCACTGAAGCTTTCTTT.

This clonotype showed up just a few times. The chain has TRBV12-3 or TRBV12-4 and TRBJ1-5; D perhaps matches TRBD1 (6 bases). The CDR3 has 14 amino acids. Trimming shortened V by 6 bases and J by 2 bases, and 11 bases separated the two germline ends. CDR3 loop: CASSRHRGNQPQHF. CDR3 coding DNA: TGTGCCAGCAGCCGTCACAGGGGCAATCAGCCCCAGCATTTT.

This chain connects TRBV4-3 to TRBJ2-1, with a weak D call TRBD2 (7 bases). The CDR3 contains 19 residues. The V end lost 0 bases, the J end lost 0 bases, and 18 bases lay between the germline ends. In germline, CDR1 is LGHNA, CDR2 YSLEER. The DNA for the CDR3 is TGCGCCAGCAGCCAAGATCCAAGGCAAGGGGGGGCCTCCTACAATGAGCAGTTCTTC. This translates into CASSQDPRQGGASYNEQFF.

This clonotype was seen only a few times. The V call is TRBV7-3, the J call TRBJ2-2; TRBD1 matches 9 bases. J lost 4 bases, V lost 5 bases, and 11 bases had no gene match. Germline V lookup: CDR1 SGHTA, CDR2 FQGTGA. This CDR3 region has 17 residues. The CDR3 region is CASSVNRGQWSTGELFF. The DNA of the CDR3 is TGTGCCAGCAGCGTTAACAGGGGGCAATGGAGCACCGGGGAGCTGTTTTTT.

This chain joins TRBV5-4 and TRBJ2-3; 12 positions match TRBD2. This CDR3 has 18 amino acids. Trimming removed 3 bases from V and 1 base from J; junction bases left unmatched: 9. Germline V gene lookup returns CDR1 SGHNT and CDR2 YYREEE (reference sequence). The CDR3 nucleotides are TGTGCCAGCAGCTCCGGACTAGCGGGGCCATTTGGCACAGATACGCAGTATTTT. Protein: CASSSGLAGPFGTDTQYF.

The V gene is TRBV20-1, the J gene TRBJ2-1, with a possible D match to TRBD2 (5 bases). CDR3 length equals 14 residues. In germline, CDR1 is DFQATT, CDR2 SNEGSKA (reference sequence). V dropped 3 bases and J dropped 5 bases, with 14 bases sitting between them. This CDR3 is CSASRTQGHNEQFF. The CDR3 DNA reads as TGCAGTGCTAGTAGGACTCAAGGGCACAATGAGCAGTTCTTC.

This clonotype was seen only a few times. V gene TRBV6-1 combines with J gene TRBJ1-1, with D possibly matching TRBD1 (5 bases). Trimming removed 6 bases from V and 0 bases from J, with 11 bases in between. Per the germline V gene, CDR1 is MNHNS and CDR2 is SASEGT. The CDR3 sequence is 14 residues long. The CDR3 sequence is CASRGGVMNTEAFF. CDR3 sequence (DNA): TGTGCCAGCAGGGGAGGGGTGATGAACACTGAAGCTTTCTTT.

This clonotype was counted only a few times. V and J are TRBV20-1 and TRBJ2-1; 10 bases map to TRBD2. This CDR3 spans 16 amino acids. Germline values: CDR1 DFQATT, CDR2 SNEGSKA (reference sequence). Losses at the gene ends were 0 bases for V and 7 bases for J; bases not matched to a gene: 9. The CDR3 nucleotides read TGCAGTGCTAGAGATTTCGAAGCGGGAGGGCCTAATGAGCAGTTCTTC. It codes for CSARDFEAGGPNEQFF.

This chain connects TRBV4-3 to TRBJ2-2, with D possibly matching TRBD1 (6 bases). Trimming took off 0 bases at V and 4 bases at J, with 21 bases between the two ends. This CDR3 has 19 residues. Germline assignment: CDR1 LGHNA and CDR2 YSLEER. The CDR3 DNA reads TGCGCCAGCAGCCAAGATCCCACTCTGCTTACAGGGACCACCGGGGAGCTGTTTTTT. As protein: CASSQDPTLLTGTTGELFF.

By share, this clonotype counts as medium-sized (0.01 to 0.1%). The chain carries TRBV20-1 and TRBJ2-3; D not resolved. The CDR3 extends over 14 amino acids. The V and J ends lost 4 bases and 2 bases respectively, with 13 bases between them. The germline V gene encodes CDR1 DFQATT and CDR2 SNEGSKA (reference sequence). The CDR3 region has the DNA TGCAGTGCTACCCCCCTGGCCGTCACAGATACGCAGTATTTT. Protein sequence: CSATPLAVTDTQYF.

V and J are TRBV30 and TRBJ2-3; D is possibly TRBD2 (6 bases). Germline lookup yields CDR1 GTSNPN and CDR2 SVGIG (reference sequence). Trimming cost V 3 bases and J 5 bases, with 15 bases left between them. The CDR3 is 14 residues long. CDR3 bases: TGTGCCTGGAGCCGACGAGCGGGTGGAGATACGCAGTATTTT. Translation gives CAWSRRAGGDTQYF.

J is TRBJ2-1 and V is TRBV6-1, with 12 bases that match TRBD2. The J segment lost 12 bases and the V segment lost 5 bases, leaving 14 bases of the junction unmatched. Germline-derived CDR1 and CDR2 are MNHNS and SASEGT. CDR3 length: 16 residues. In DNA form, the CDR3 reads TGTGCCAGCAGTCTACTGACTAGCGGGAGTGTAGATGTGCAGTTCTTC. This gives the protein CASSLLTSGSVDVQFF.

The chain uses TRBV4-3 and TRBJ2-2; the match to TRBD2 covers 7 bases. The CDR3 consists of 15 residues. The V and J ends lost 6 bases and 0 bases, in that order; junction bases with no gene match: 4. Germline-derived CDR1 and CDR2 are LGHNA and YSLEER. The CDR3 DNA reads as TGCGCCAGCAGACTCAGCGGGACGAACACCGGGGAGCTGTTTTTT. Protein sequence: CASRLSGTNTGELFF.

In its sample, this clonotype was seen a few times. The CDR3 is CASRGAGERYEQYF. CDR3 nucleotide sequence: TGTGCCAGCAGGGGGGCGGGAGAAAGATACGAGCAGTACTTC. This chain joins TRBV6-2 or TRBV6-3 and TRBJ2-7; perhaps TRBD2 as D (7 bases). CDR3 length: 14 residues. CDR1 MNHEY and CDR2 SVGEGT come from the germline V gene. The V end lost 6 bases, the J end lost 4 bases, and 16 bases lay between the germline ends.

A single count supports this clonotype. The J gene is TRBJ1-5, the V gene TRBV28, with D uncertain. The germline V and J ends were trimmed by 6 bases and 5 bases, with 11 bases remaining between them. CDR1 and CDR2 from the germline V gene are MDHEN and SYDVKM. The CDR3 contains 13 residues. CDR3 sequence: CASSPGAYQPQHF. The DNA for the CDR3 is TGTGCCAGCAGCCCTGGAGCTTATCAGCCCCAGCATTTT.